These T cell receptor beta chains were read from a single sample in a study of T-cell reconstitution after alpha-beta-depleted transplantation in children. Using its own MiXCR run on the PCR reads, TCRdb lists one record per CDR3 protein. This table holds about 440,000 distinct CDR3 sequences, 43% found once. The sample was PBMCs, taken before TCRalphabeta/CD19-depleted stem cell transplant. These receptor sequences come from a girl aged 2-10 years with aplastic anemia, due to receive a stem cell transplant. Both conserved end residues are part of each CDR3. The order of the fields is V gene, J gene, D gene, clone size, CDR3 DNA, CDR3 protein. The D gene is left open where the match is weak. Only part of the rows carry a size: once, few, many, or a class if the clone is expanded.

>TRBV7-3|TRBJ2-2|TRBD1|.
TGTGCCAGCAGCTTATATGGGACAGGGGGTTTTAACACCGGGGAGCTGTTTTTT
CASSLYGTGGFNTGELFF
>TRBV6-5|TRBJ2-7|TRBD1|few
TGTGCCAGCAGAGCCCGGACAGGGTCCTACGAGCAGTACTTC
CASRARTGSYEQYF
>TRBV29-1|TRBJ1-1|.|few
TGCAGCGTTTATACGGGACGGGGGCCTGAAGCTTTCTTT
CSVYTGRGPEAFF
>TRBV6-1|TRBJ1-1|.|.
TGTGCCAGCAGTCAGGATGTTCTCTCCACTGAAGCTTTCTTT
CASSQDVLSTEAFF
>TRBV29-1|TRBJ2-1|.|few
TGCAGCGTTGCCGGGGGCGCCCTCTACAATGAGCAGTTCTTC
CSVAGGALYNEQFF
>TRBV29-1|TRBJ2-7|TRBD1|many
TGCAGCGTCGGAACCGGGACAGGGGAGCAGTACTTC
CSVGTGTGEQYF
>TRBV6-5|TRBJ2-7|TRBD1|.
TGTGCCAGCAGTTACTACATAAAGGGGACAGGAGCTTACGAGCAGTACTTC
CASSYYIKGTGAYEQYF
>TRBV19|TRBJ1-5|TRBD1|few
TGTGCCACGCAAACAGGGGAGGCCCATCAGCCCCAGCATTTT
CATQTGEAHQPQHF
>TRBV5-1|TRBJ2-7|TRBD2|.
TGCGCCAGCAGGGGGGTAGCGGGAGATAACGAGCAGTACTTC
CASRGVAGDNEQYF
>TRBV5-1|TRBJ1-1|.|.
TGCGCCAGCAGCACGGGTGATCACACTGAAGCTTTCTTT
CASSTGDHTEAFF
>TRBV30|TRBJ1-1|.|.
TGTGCCTGGAACCTTGTACGAGGGGAAGCTTTCTTT
CAWNLVRGEAFF
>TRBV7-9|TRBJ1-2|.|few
TGTGCCAGCAGCTTATCGAGGGCGGGGAACTATGGCTACACCTTC
CASSLSRAGNYGYTF
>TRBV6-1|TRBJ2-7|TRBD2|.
TGTGCCAGCAGTCTCGGACTAGCGGAGACCTCCTACGAGCAGTACTTC
CASSLGLAETSYEQYF
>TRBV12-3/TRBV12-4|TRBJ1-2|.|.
TGTGCCAGCAGTTTTCGGGGGACGGCTGGCTACACCTTC
CASSFRGTAGYTF
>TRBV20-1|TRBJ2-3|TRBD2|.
TGCAGTGCTACTCCTGTCCTAGCGGGGGGGCTAATAGATACGCAGTATTTT
CSATPVLAGGLIDTQYF
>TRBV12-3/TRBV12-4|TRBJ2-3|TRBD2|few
TGTGCCAGCAGTTCGGGACTAGCGGGAGCTGTTGATACGCAGTATTTT
CASSSGLAGAVDTQYF
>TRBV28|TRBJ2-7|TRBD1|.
TGTGCCAGCAGTCGACAGGGTAACTCCTACGAGCAGTACTTC
CASSRQGNSYEQYF
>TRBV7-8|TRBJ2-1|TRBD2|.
TGTGCCAGCAGTGGGACTAGCGTATACAATGAGCAGTTCTTC
CASSGTSVYNEQFF
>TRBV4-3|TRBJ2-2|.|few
TGCGCCAGCAGCCAAGCATTAGCGGCCCCGGACACCGGGGAGCTGTTTTTT
CASSQALAAPDTGELFF
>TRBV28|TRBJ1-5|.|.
TGTGCCAGCAGTTGGGCGTCGGACACCAGCAATCAGCCCCAGCATTTT
CASSWASDTSNQPQHF
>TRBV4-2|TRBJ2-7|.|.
TGTGCCAGCAGCCAAGTGACGGGGGGCCCTGGCGAGCAGTACTTC
CASSQVTGGPGEQYF
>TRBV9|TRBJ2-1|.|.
TGTGCCAGCAGCGTCTCGGGAGGGGGCCCTTACAATGAGCAGTTCTTC
CASSVSGGGPYNEQFF
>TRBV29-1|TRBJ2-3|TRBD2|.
TGCAGCAACAGCGGGACTAGCACAGATACGCAGTATTTT
CSNSGTSTDTQYF
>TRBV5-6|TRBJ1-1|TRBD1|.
TGTGCCAGCAGCTTGGACAGGGGTTGGACTGAAGCTTTCTTT
CASSLDRGWTEAFF
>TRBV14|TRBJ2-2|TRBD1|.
TGTGCCAGCAGCCAACCCGGGACAGGGGGGGCCACCGGGGAGCTGTTTTTT
CASSQPGTGGATGELFF
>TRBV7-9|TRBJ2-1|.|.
TGTGCCAGCAGTGCTGTCCAGGGGAATGAGCAGTTCTTC
CASSAVQGNEQFF
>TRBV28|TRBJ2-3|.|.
TGTGCCAGCAGCCGGAAGACCCGAGATACGCAGTATTTT
CASSRKTRDTQYF
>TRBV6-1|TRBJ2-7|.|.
TGTGCCAGCAGTCGGTACTCCATTACCTACGAGCAGTACTTC
CASSRYSITYEQYF
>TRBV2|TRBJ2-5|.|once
TGTGCCAGCCGACGAGGGGAGACCCAGTACTTC
CASRRGETQYF
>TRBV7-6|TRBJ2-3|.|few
TGTGCCAGCAGCCCGTGGAGGGCCAGTCCGGATACGCAGTATTTT
CASSPWRASPDTQYF
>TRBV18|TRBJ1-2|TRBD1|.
TGTGCCAGCTCACCCAGGGACAGATACCTGGACTATGGCTACACCTTC
CASSPRDRYLDYGYTF
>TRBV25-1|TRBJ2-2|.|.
TGTGCCAGCAGTGATCGCGGATATACGAACACCGGGGAGCTGTTTTTT
CASSDRGYTNTGELFF
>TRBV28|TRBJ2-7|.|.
TGTGCCAGCAGTTTCGGGTCGGAGGAGGCGCACGAGCAGTACTTC
CASSFGSEEAHEQYF
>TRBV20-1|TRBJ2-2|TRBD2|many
TGCAGTGCTAGAGATCAAGCGGGAGCGTCCGGGGAGCTGTTTTTT
CSARDQAGASGELFF
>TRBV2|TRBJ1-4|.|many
TGTGCCAGCAGTTTTATTAGGACAGTTAATGAAAAACTGTTTTTT
CASSFIRTVNEKLFF
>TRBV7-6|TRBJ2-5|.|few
TGTGCCAGCAGCTCGGACCGTTTGGCCCAGTACTTC
CASSSDRLAQYF
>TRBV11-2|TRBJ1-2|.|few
TGTGCCAGCAGCTTAGACCGGAGCCGGCCTGGCTACACCTTC
CASSLDRSRPGYTF
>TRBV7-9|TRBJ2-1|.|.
TGTGCCAGCCGCTTCAGCGAGGCGGCCCACAATGAGCAGTTCTTC
CASRFSEAAHNEQFF
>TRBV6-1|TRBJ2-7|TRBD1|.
TGTGCCAGCAGTGGCCGGGACAGGGGTCCCGAGCAGTACTTC
CASSGRDRGPEQYF
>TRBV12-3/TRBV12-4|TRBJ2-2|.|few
TGTGCCAGCAGTCCGGGCTTCGGGGAGCTGTTTTTT
CASSPGFGELFF